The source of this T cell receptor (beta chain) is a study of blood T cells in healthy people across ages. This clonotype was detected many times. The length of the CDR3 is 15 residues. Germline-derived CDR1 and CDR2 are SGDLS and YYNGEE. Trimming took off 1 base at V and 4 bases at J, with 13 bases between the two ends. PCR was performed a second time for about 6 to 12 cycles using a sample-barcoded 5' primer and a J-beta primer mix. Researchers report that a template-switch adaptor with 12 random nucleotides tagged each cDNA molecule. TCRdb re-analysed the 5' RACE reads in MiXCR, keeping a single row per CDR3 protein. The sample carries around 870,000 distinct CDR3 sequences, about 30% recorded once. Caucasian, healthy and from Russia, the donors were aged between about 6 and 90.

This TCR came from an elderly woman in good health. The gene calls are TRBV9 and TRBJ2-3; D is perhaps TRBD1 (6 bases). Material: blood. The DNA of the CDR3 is TGTGCCAGCAGCGTAAGTGGGGGCACGGCAGATACGCAGTATTTT. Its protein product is CASSVSGGTADTQYF.